The rows below give T cell receptor beta chains drawn from one sample of a study of cytomegalovirus exposure and HLA in healthy donors. Only in-frame clones appear in the TCRdb table, and some are missing; sequencing was by immunoSEQ multiplex PCR. In the table there are about 240,000 clones, roughly 81% of which are singletons. The sequencing sample was made of PBMCs. These receptor sequences come from a girl aged 2 to 9 in good health and CMV-seronegative. CDR3s include the opening cysteine and the closing phenylalanine or tryptophan. Each record gives: V gene, D gene, J gene, CDR3 length, clone size, CDR3 DNA, CDR3 protein. A D gene is named only where the DNA matches it firmly. Only part of the rows carry a size: once, few, many, or a class if the clone is expanded.

TRBV11-1	TRBD1	TRBJ1-1	15	NA	TGTGCCAGCAGCTTTGAGACAGGGGGGAACACTGAAGCTTTCTTT	CASSFETGGNTEAFF
TRBV7-3	NA	TRBJ2-3	13	NA	TGTGCCAGCAGCCGGGACACCACAGATACGCAGTATTTT	CASSRDTTDTQYF
TRBV5-6	NA	TRBJ2-4	15	NA	TGTGCCAGCAGCCAGGGGTCCCTAGCCAAAAACATTCAGTACTTC	CASSQGSLAKNIQYF
TRBV30	TRBD2	TRBJ2-7	14	NA	TGTGCCTGGAGTGTACTTCTAGCGGGAGGCGAGCAGTACTTC	CAWSVLLAGGEQYF
TRBV4-1	TRBD2	TRBJ2-3	15	NA	TGCGCCAGCAGCCAGCTAGCGGGGAGCACAGATACGCAGTATTTT	CASSQLAGSTDTQYF
TRBV6-6	NA	TRBJ2-7	15	NA	TGTGCCAGCAGTTACCCCGGGACTGGCGTGTACGAGCAGTACTTC	CASSYPGTGVYEQYF
TRBV4-2	NA	TRBJ2-3	18	NA	TGTGCCAGCAGCCAAGATCGATATGGGTCAGGGCTTACAGATACGCAGTATTTT	CASSQDRYGSGLTDTQYF
TRBV15	TRBD2	TRBJ2-3	16	NA	TGTGCCACCAGCAGAGTAAAAGGGAGGGCCCGAGATACGCAGTATTTT	CATSRVKGRARDTQYF
TRBV6-5	TRBD2	TRBJ2-1	15	NA	TGTGCCAGCAGACCCGGACTAGGGGCCCTCAATGAGCAGTTCTTC	CASRPGLGALNEQFF
TRBV11-2	NA	TRBJ2-5	13	NA	TGTGCCAGCAGCTTAGATCTGGAGGAGACCCAGTACTTC	CASSLDLEETQYF
TRBV15	TRBD1	TRBJ1-5	17	NA	TGTGCCACCAGCAGTTTCACCGGGACAGGGAAGAATCAGCCCCAGCATTTT	CATSSFTGTGKNQPQHF
TRBV11-2	TRBD1	TRBJ1-1	15	few	TGTGCCAGCAGCTTAGTCGAGGGGGCGAACACTGAAGCTTTCTTT	CASSLVEGANTEAFF
TRBV18	TRBD2	TRBJ2-3	15	NA	TGTGCCAGCTCATCAGGGAGGGGTAGGGCAGATACGCAGTATTTT	CASSSGRGRADTQYF
TRBV30	NA	TRBJ2-7	14	NA	TGTGCCTGGAGTGTACAGCCAGGTCCCTACGAGCAGTACTTC	CAWSVQPGPYEQYF
TRBV4-1	NA	TRBJ1-5	14	NA	TGCGCCAGCAGCCAACAGGACACTAATCAGCCCCAGCATTTT	CASSQQDTNQPQHF
TRBV4-1	NA	TRBJ2-1	14	NA	TGCGCCAGCAGCCTAGGGGGGGACTACAATGAGCAGTTCTTC	CASSLGGDYNEQFF
TRBV27	NA	TRBJ2-4	16	NA	TGTGCCAGCAGTTTATGGGGGGGGGCGGCCAAAAACATTCAGTACTTC	CASSLWGGAAKNIQYF
TRBV5-1	NA	TRBJ1-4	14	once	TGCGCCAGCAGTTTGGACAGCCGCAATGAAAAACTGTTTTTT	CASSLDSRNEKLFF
TRBV27	TRBD2	TRBJ2-1	19	few	TGTGCCAGCAGTTTGGGGACTAAGCGGGAGGTCCCCCCTAGGTATGAGCAGTTCTTC	CASSLGTKREVPPRYEQFF
TRBV6-5	TRBD2	TRBJ2-1	15	NA	TGTGCCAGCAGTTACCTAGCGGGAGCGGGAAATGAGCAGTTCTTC	CASSYLAGAGNEQFF
TRBV7-9	TRBD2	TRBJ2-1	17	NA	TGTGCCAGCAGCCCAAGACTAGCGGGAGGGGCCTACAATGAGCAGTTCTTC	CASSPRLAGGAYNEQFF
TRBV6-6	NA	TRBJ2-7	13	NA	TGTGCCAGCAGTTCCGGACAGTCGCGGGAGCAGTACTTC	CASSSGQSREQYF
TRBV14	TRBD1	TRBJ1-2	15	NA	TGTGCCAGCAGCCAAGCGGGGACAGGGCTCTATGGCTACACCTTC	CASSQAGTGLYGYTF
TRBV9	TRBD1	TRBJ1-2	14	NA	TGTGCCAGCAGCGACGGGACAGCTCCTTATGGCTACACCTTC	CASSDGTAPYGYTF
TRBV13	NA	TRBJ1-1	15	NA	TGTGCCAGCAGCTGGTACTTCGCAGGGGAAACTGAAGCTTTCTTT	CASSWYFAGETEAFF
TRBV5-1	NA	TRBJ2-7	12	once	TGCGCCAGCAGCTTGGCCTTAGACGAGCAGTACTTC	CASSLALDEQYF
TRBV6-1	NA	TRBJ2-7	16	few	TGTGCCAGCAGTGAACCCGTTAAAGGGGCATACGGGGAGCAGTACTTC	CASSEPVKGAYGEQYF
TRBV10-3	NA	TRBJ2-1	13	few	TGTGCCACTCGAGGCGGAGTGAACAATGAGCAGTTCTTC	CATRGGVNNEQFF
TRBV28	NA	TRBJ1-5	13	NA	TGTGCCAGCAGTATCGGGACACCCCAGCCCCAGCATTTT	CASSIGTPQPQHF